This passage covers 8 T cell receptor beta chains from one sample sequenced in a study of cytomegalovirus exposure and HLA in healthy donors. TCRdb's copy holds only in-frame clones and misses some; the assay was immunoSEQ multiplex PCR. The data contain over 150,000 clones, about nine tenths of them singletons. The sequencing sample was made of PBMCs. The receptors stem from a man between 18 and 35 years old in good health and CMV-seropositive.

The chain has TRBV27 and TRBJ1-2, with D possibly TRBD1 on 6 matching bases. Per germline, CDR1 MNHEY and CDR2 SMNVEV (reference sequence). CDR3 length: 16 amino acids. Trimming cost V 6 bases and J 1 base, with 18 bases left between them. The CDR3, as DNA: TGTGCCAGCAGCCCCCGTGGGGGCAGAAATAACTATGGCTACACCTTC. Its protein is CASSPRGGRNNYGYTF.

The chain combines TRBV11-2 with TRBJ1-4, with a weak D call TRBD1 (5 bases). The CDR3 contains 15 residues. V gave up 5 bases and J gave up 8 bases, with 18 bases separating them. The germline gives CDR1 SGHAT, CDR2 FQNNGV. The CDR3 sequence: CASSPQGPFGEKLFF. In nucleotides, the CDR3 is TGTGCCAGCAGCCCCCAGGGTCCATTTGGCGAAAAACTGTTTTTT.

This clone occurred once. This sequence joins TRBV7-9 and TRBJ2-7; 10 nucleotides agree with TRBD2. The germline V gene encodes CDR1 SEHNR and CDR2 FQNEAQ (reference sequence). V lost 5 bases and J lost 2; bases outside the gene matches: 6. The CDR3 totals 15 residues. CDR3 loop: CASSQGTSAAYEQYF. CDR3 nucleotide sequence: TGTGCCAGCAGCCAAGGGACTAGCGCGGCCTACGAGCAGTACTTC.

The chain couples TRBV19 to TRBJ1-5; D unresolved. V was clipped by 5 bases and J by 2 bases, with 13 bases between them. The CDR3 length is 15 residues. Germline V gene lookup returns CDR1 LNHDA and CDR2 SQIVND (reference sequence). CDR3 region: CASSPRGGRNQPQHF. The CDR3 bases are TGTGCCAGTAGTCCGCGAGGAGGACGCAATCAGCCCCAGCATTTT.

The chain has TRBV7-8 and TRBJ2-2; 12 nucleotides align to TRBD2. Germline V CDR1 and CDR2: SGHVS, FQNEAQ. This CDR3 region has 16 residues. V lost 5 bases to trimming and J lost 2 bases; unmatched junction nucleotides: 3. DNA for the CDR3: TGTGCCAGCAGCGGACTAGCGGGACGCAACACCGGGGAGCTGTTTTTT. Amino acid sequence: CASSGLAGRNTGELFF.

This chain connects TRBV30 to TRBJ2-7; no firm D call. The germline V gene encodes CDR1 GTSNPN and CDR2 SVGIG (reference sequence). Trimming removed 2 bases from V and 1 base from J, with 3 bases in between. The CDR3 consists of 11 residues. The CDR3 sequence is CAWSPSYEQYF. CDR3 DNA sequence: TGTGCCTGGAGTCCTTCCTACGAGCAGTACTTC. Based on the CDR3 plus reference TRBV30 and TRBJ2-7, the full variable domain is SQTIHQWPATLVQPVGSPLSLECTVEGTSNPNLYWYRQAAGRGLQLLFYSVGIGQISSEVPQNLSASRPQDRQFILSSKKLLLSDSGFYLCAWSPSYEQYFGPGTRLTVT.

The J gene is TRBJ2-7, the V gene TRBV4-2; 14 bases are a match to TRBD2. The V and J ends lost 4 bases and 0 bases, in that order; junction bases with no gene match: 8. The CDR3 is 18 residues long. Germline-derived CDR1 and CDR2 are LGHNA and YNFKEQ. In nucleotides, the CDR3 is TGTGCCAGCAGCCTCGGACTAGCGGGAGGTTCCAGCTCCTACGAGCAGTACTTC. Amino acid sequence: CASSLGLAGGSSSYEQYF.

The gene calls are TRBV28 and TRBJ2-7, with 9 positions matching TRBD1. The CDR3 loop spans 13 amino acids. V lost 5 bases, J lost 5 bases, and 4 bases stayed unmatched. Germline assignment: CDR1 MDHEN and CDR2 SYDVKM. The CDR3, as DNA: TGTGCCAGCAGTCCGAGGGACAGGGACGAGCAGTACTTC. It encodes CASSPRDRDEQYF. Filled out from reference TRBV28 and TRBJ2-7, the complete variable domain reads DVKVTQSSRYLVKRTGEKVFLECVQDMDHENMFWYRQDPGLGLRLIYFSYDVKMKEKGDIPEGYSVSREKKERFSLILESASTNQTSMYLCASSPRDRDEQYFGPGTRLTVT.